A single sample is the source of the 14 T cell receptor beta chains below, sequenced in a study of spatial heterogeneity in lung cancer. Time point of the sample: sample taken at primary tumor resection. Unsorted whole RNA from tumor, nontumor lung or frozen PBMC underwent sequencing. MiXCR was run by TCRdb on the 5' RACE reads, yielding one entry per CDR3 protein. Of some 15,000 distinct CDR3 sequences detected, roughly 10% appear once; the ten largest clones hold under 40%. The material sequenced was PBMCs, taken at surgery. The receptors here all came from a female donor with early-stage non-small cell lung cancer.

Ten or more counts support this clonotype. The rearrangement uses TRBV4-2 and TRBJ1-5; 12 bases align to TRBD1. J lost 3 bases, V lost 4 bases, and 10 bases had no gene match. This CDR3 has 18 amino acids. The germline V gene encodes CDR1 LGHNA and CDR2 YNFKEQ. The CDR3 DNA reads as TGTGCCAGCAGCCCAGGGACAGGGGGCTCGGGGAACAATCAGCCCCAGCATTTT. Translating it yields CASSPGTGGSGNNQPQHF.

This clonotype was recorded at least ten times. The chain combines TRBV2 with TRBJ1-2, with 7 positions matching TRBD1. V lost 5 bases to trimming and J lost 0 bases; unmatched junction nucleotides: 3. The CDR3 consists of 14 residues. CDR1 SNHLY and CDR2 FYNNEI come from the germline V gene. The CDR3 nucleotides read TGTGCCAGCAGTACGGACAGGACTAACTATGGCTACACCTTC. Translation: CASSTDRTNYGYTF.

This clonotype was counted many times. The chain has TRBV20-1 and TRBJ2-7; 7 nucleotides match TRBD2. V shed 8 bases and J 6 bases; nucleotides not matched to a gene: 7. Per the germline V gene, CDR1 is DFQATT and CDR2 is SNEGSKA (reference sequence). The CDR3 loop spans 11 amino acids. CDR3: CSTRGTIEQYF. As DNA, the CDR3 is TGCAGTACCCGGGGGACTATCGAGCAGTACTTC.

This clonotype was recorded many times. The chain employs TRBV30 and TRBJ2-2; 8 bases align to TRBD2. Germline CDR1 is GTSNPN and CDR2 is SVGIG (reference sequence). The V segment lost 4 bases and the J segment 6 bases; nucleotides outside the gene matches: 7. The CDR3 consists of 14 residues. CDR3 nucleotides: TGTGCCTGGACCGGGGGGGGCCGGGCCGGGGAGCTGTTTTTT. Protein: CAWTGGGRAGELFF. Combining the CDR3 with reference TRBV30 and TRBJ2-2 gives the whole variable domain SQTIHQWPATLVQPVGSPLSLECTVEGTSNPNLYWYRQAAGRGLQLLFYSVGIGQISSEVPQNLSASRPQDRQFILSSKKLLLSDSGFYLCAWTGGGRAGELFFGEGSRLTVL.

This clonotype was counted at least ten times. The V and J genes are TRBV12-3 or TRBV12-4 and TRBJ1-2; D ambiguous. This CDR3 contains 13 residues. V was shortened by 4 bases and J by 6 bases, with 12 bases between the two germline ends. The CDR3 sequence: CASSSRKSHGYTF. CDR3 nucleotide sequence: TGTGCCAGCAGTTCCCGCAAAAGTCATGGCTACACCTTC.

This clonotype was recorded many times. V is TRBV11-2 and J is TRBJ2-1; D possibly corresponds to TRBD2 (6 bases). Germline V lookup: CDR1 SGHAT, CDR2 FQNNGV. The CDR3 spans 14 residues. V lost 2 bases and J lost 8, with 13 bases in between. The CDR3 region is CASSLTYRGDEQFF. The CDR3 bases are TGTGCCAGCAGCTTAACATATCGCGGGGATGAGCAGTTCTTC.

This clonotype was seen repeatedly, ten times or more. This rearrangement joins TRBV30 to TRBJ1-5; tentatively, D is TRBD1 (5 bases). V was cut by 4 bases and J by 0 bases, with 16 bases left in between. The CDR3 sequence is 16 residues long. The germline V gene encodes CDR1 GTSNPN and CDR2 SVGIG (reference sequence). The CDR3: CAWTSGGQPSNQPQHF. DNA of the CDR3: TGTGCCTGGACCTCGGGAGGACAACCTAGCAATCAGCCCCAGCATTTT.

This clonotype was picked up a small number of times. This chain uses TRBV11-2 with TRBJ2-7, with D possibly being TRBD1 (6 bases). V was clipped by 5 bases and J by 0 bases, with 11 bases between them. CDR3 length equals 14 residues. The germline V gene encodes CDR1 SGHAT and CDR2 FQNNGV. The DNA of the CDR3 is TGTGCCAGCAGCCTAGGGGGACCCTCCTACGAGCAGTACTTC. It yields the protein CASSLGGPSYEQYF.

This clonotype counts as medium-sized (0.01 to 0.1%). The chain joins TRBV28 to TRBJ1-1; D might be TRBD1 (5 bases). This CDR3 region has 14 residues. The germline V and J ends were trimmed by 7 bases and 4 bases, with 16 bases remaining between them. Germline V gene data show CDR1 as MDHEN and CDR2 as SYDVKM. The CDR3 loop reads CASKGIGRGTEAFF. The CDR3 nucleotides read TGTGCCAGCAAGGGAATCGGGAGGGGCACTGAAGCTTTCTTT.

The CDR3: CASSSYPTGSKETQYF. CDR3 coding DNA: TGTGCCAGCAGCTCCTACCCAACCGGGTCAAAAGAGACCCAGTACTTC. J is TRBJ2-5 and V is TRBV5-6; D remains unclear. V lost 3 bases and J 3 bases, leaving 18 bases between the germline ends. In germline, CDR1 is SGHDT, CDR2 YYEEEE. This CDR3 contains 16 residues.

CDR3 loop: CATDRGNTGELFF. CDR3 nucleotide sequence: TGTGCCACCGACAGGGGGAACACCGGGGAGCTGTTTTTT. The chain joins TRBV19 to TRBJ2-2; 8 bases map to TRBD1. J gave up 1 base and V 10 bases, and 2 bases lay outside the gene matches. CDR3 length: 13 residues. From germline, CDR1 is LNHDA and CDR2 SQIVND (reference sequence).

This clonotype occurred a few times. This chain joins TRBV19 and TRBJ1-3, with TRBD1 as a possible D gene (6 bases). This CDR3 comprises 14 residues. The germline CDR1 and CDR2 sequences are LNHDA and SQIVND (reference sequence). The ends were cut back, 7 bases at V and 0 bases at J, with 10 bases in the middle. CDR3 bases: TGTGCCAGTACTGGACAGTCCTCTGGAAACACCATATATTTT. Translation gives CASTGQSSGNTIYF.

In this sample, this clonotype is medium-sized. The rearrangement joins TRBV6-1 to TRBJ1-2; tentative D call: TRBD1 (5 bases). The CDR3 is made up of 13 amino acids. Germline-derived CDR1 and CDR2 are MNHNS and SASEGT. V was clipped by 5 bases and J by 8 bases, with 15 bases between them. The CDR3 region is CASSIDSSRGYTF. CDR3 coding DNA: TGTGCCAGCAGTATAGACAGCTCCAGGGGCTACACCTTC.

This clonotype has just a few counts. The J gene is TRBJ2-1, the V gene TRBV20-1; D gene uncertain. The germline V gene encodes CDR1 DFQATT and CDR2 SNEGSKA (reference sequence). The CDR3 spans 14 residues. Here the CDR3 reads CTPRPRRSYNEQFF. For the CDR3, the DNA is TGCACCCCGAGGCCTCGACGGTCCTACAATGAGCAGTTCTTC.